The rows below give T cell receptor beta chains drawn from one sample of a study of low-dose radiotherapy and immunotherapy resistance in tumors. TCRdb fed the reads into MiXCR, producing one record per CDR3 protein. This sample has approximately 100,000 distinct CDR3 sequences; around 20% occur once, and the top ten carry roughly 4.3%. This specimen consisted of PBMCs, obtained after low-dose radiotherapy plus immunotherapy. These receptors all come from a male donor with prostate cancer. Each CDR3 is given with its conserved first and last residue. Fields, in order: clone size, V gene, J gene, D gene, CDR3 protein, CDR3 DNA. The D gene is left open where the match is weak. Size tells how often a clone was seen (once, few, many) or the class of an expanded clone, and some rows leave it out.

NA	TRBV2	TRBJ1-2	NA	CASSPDLGYGYTF	TGTGCCAGCAGCCCAGACCTAGGCTATGGCTACACCTTC
once	TRBV7-9	TRBJ2-1	TRBD1	CASSFTGGNRNEQFF	TGTGCCAGCAGCTTCACAGGGGGAAACCGCAATGAGCAGTTCTTC
many	TRBV5-1	TRBJ2-5	TRBD2	CASSSRPTSGGRKETQYF	TGCGCCAGCAGCTCCCGCCCGACTAGCGGGGGGCGGAAAGAGACCCAGTACTTC
many	TRBV5-1	TRBJ1-6	TRBD1	CASSLGGTGVIPLHF	TGCGCCAGCAGCTTGGGGGGGACAGGTGTTATACCCCTCCACTTT
many	TRBV29-1	TRBJ1-1	NA	CSVSRGGDTEAFF	TGCAGCGTGTCGCGGGGGGGAGACACTGAAGCTTTCTTT
many	TRBV6-2/TRBV6-3	TRBJ2-3	TRBD2	CASSWASGGTDTQYF	TGTGCCAGCAGCTGGGCTAGCGGGGGCACAGATACGCAGTATTTT
NA	TRBV11-2	TRBJ2-5	NA	CASSPGVETQYF	TGTGCCAGCAGCCCGGGTGTGGAGACCCAGTACTTC
many	TRBV2	TRBJ1-6	TRBD1	CATQGGLSSYNSPLHF	TGTGCCACTCAAGGGGGCCTAAGCTCCTATAATTCACCCCTCCACTTT
few	TRBV5-1	TRBJ2-1	TRBD2	CASSLGRTSGGLNEQFF	TGCGCCAGCAGCTTGGGGCGGACTAGCGGGGGACTAAATGAGCAGTTCTTC
NA	TRBV4-3	TRBJ2-7	TRBD2	CASSQQPPGLAYEQYF	TGCGCCAGCAGCCAGCAGCCTCCGGGACTAGCCTACGAGCAGTACTTC
many	TRBV20-1	TRBJ2-3	TRBD2	CSAPLAVITDTQYF	TGCAGTGCTCCTCTAGCGGTGATAACAGATACGCAGTATTTT
NA	TRBV28	TRBJ2-5	TRBD1	CAAEPGGEETQYF	TGTGCCGCGGAACCAGGGGGCGAAGAGACCCAGTACTTC
many	TRBV5-1	TRBJ2-2	TRBD2	CASSLRGAGELFF	TGTGCCAGCAGCCTTCGGGGGGCCGGGGAGCTGTTTTTT
many	TRBV15	TRBJ2-5	TRBD2	CATSRDLAGRTQETQYF	TGTGCCACCAGCAGAGATCTAGCGGGGCGGACCCAAGAGACCCAGTACTTC
many	TRBV6-4	TRBJ2-1	NA	CASSDSEGVNEQFF	TGTGCCAGCAGTGACTCGGAAGGGGTCAATGAGCAGTTCTTC
many	TRBV7-9	TRBJ2-1	NA	CASSPDNNEQFF	TGTGCCAGCAGCCCGGACAACAATGAGCAGTTCTTC
many	TRBV7-9	TRBJ1-6	NA	CASSPPLDSPLHF	TGTGCCAGCAGCCCCCCTCTAGATTCACCCCTCCACTTT
many	TRBV2	TRBJ2-5	NA	CASGGARETQYF	TGTGCCAGCGGGGGGGCCCGGGAGACCCAGTACTTC
many	TRBV10-1	TRBJ2-7	NA	CASSGQRAYEQYF	TGCGCCAGCAGTGGACAGAGGGCCTACGAGCAGTACTTC
NA	TRBV5-6	TRBJ2-7	NA	CASSGGDYEQYF	TGTGCCAGCAGCGGGGGAGACTACGAGCAGTACTTC
many	TRBV19	TRBJ2-5	TRBD2	CASSARRTSGGETQYF	TGTGCCAGTAGCGCACGAAGGACTAGCGGGGGGGAGACCCAGTACTTC
many	TRBV20-1	TRBJ2-5	NA	CSARDLRSPIQETQYF	TGCAGTGCTAGAGATTTAAGGAGTCCGATCCAAGAGACCCAGTACTTC
many	TRBV3-1	TRBJ2-3	NA	CASSSGPRVGTYTDTQYF	TGTGCCAGCAGCTCCGGGCCCAGGGTTGGTACCTACACAGATACGCAGTATTTT
NA	TRBV20-1	TRBJ1-5	NA	CSATAASHGSNQPQHF	TGCAGTGCAACAGCCGCGAGCCATGGGAGCAATCAGCCCCAGCATTTT
NA	TRBV6-5	TRBJ2-7	TRBD1	CAHGTGPEQYF	TGTGCCCATGGGACAGGTCCCGAGCAGTACTTC
many	TRBV6-2/TRBV6-3	TRBJ2-2	NA	CASSYRGTPNTGELFF	TGTGCCAGCAGTTACAGGGGGACACCGAACACCGGGGAGCTGTTTTTT
many	TRBV27	TRBJ2-2	NA	CASKGLGTGELFF	TGTGCCAGTAAGGGCCTTGGCACCGGGGAGCTGTTTTTT
once	TRBV6-1	TRBJ2-3	NA	CASGAEAADTQCF	TGTGCCAGCGGCGCAGAAGCTGCAGATACGCAGTGTTTT
NA	TRBV7-2	TRBJ1-1	NA	CASSLSSELNTEAFF	TGTGCCAGCAGCTTAAGCTCGGAGTTGAACACTGAAGCTTTCTTT
many	TRBV6-2/TRBV6-3	TRBJ1-6	NA	CASTPGDSPLHF	TGTGCCAGCACCCCGGGAGATTCACCCCTCCACTTT
many	TRBV7-3	TRBJ2-7	TRBD1	CASSLPRQGGSYEQYF	TGTGCCAGCAGCCTACCCCGACAGGGTGGCTCCTACGAGCAGTACTTC
many	TRBV19	TRBJ2-3	TRBD2	CASTLAGATDTQYF	TGTGCCAGTACCCTAGCGGGGGCCACAGATACGCAGTATTTT
few	TRBV10-3	TRBJ1-1	NA	CAISENRDVTEAFF	TGTGCCATCAGTGAAAACAGGGATGTGACTGAAGCTTTCTTT
many	TRBV2	TRBJ2-2	TRBD1	CATQTGRNTGELFF	TGTGCCACCCAGACAGGGAGGAACACCGGGGAGCTGTTTTTT
many	TRBV11-2	TRBJ2-5	NA	CASSRPGRETQYF	TGTGCCAGCAGCCGCCCCGGTCGGGAGACCCAGTACTTC
NA	TRBV11-2	TRBJ2-7	NA	CASSLGRAGEQYF	TGTGCCAGCAGCCTTGGCAGGGCGGGGGAGCAGTACTTC
NA	TRBV28	TRBJ2-7	NA	CASTTTYEQYF	TGTGCCAGCACCACGACCTACGAGCAGTACTTC